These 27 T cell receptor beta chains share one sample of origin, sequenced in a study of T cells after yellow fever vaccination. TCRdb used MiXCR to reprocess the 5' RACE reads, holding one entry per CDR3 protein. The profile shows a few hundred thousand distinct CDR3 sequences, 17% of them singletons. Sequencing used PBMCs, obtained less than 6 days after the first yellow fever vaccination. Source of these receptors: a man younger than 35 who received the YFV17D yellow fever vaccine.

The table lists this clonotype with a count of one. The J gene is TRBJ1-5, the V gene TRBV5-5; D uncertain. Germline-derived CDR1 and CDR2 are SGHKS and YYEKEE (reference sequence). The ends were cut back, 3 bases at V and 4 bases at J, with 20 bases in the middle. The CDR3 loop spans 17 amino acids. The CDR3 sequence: CASSYGWGPGGNQPQHF. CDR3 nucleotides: TGTGCCAGCAGCTACGGGTGGGGTCCCGGAGGAAATCAGCCCCAGCATTTT.

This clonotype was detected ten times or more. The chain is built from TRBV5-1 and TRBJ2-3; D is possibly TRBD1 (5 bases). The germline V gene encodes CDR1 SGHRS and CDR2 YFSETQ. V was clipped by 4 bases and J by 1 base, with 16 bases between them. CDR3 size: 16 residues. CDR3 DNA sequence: TGCGCCAGCAGCGGTTCAGCAGGGATGGGCACAGATACGCAGTATTTT. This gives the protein CASSGSAGMGTDTQYF.

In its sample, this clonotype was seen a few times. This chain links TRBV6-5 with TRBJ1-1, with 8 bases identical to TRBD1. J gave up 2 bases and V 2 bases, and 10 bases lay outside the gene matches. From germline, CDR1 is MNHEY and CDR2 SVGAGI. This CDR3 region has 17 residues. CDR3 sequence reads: CASSYGFSTGENTEAFF. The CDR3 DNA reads TGTGCCAGCAGTTACGGGTTCTCGACAGGGGAAAACACTGAAGCTTTCTTT.

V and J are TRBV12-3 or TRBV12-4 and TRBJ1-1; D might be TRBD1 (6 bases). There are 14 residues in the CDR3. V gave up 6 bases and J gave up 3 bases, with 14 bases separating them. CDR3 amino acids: CASSARGGHTEAFF. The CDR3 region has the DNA TGTGCCAGCAGCGCGAGGGGGGGCCACACTGAAGCTTTCTTT.

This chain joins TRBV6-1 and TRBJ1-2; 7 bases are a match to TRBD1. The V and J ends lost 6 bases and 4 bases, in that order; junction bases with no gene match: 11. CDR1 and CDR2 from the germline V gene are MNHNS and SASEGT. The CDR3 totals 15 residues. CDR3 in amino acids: CASSPGPGGLYGYTF. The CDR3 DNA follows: TGTGCCAGCAGCCCCGGACCAGGGGGGCTCTATGGCTACACCTTC.

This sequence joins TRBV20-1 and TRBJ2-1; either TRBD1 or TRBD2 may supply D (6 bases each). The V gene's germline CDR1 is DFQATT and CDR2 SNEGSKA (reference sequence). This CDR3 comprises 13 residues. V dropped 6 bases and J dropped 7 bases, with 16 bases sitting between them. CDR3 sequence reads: CSAQRGGRNEQFF. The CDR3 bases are TGCAGTGCCCAGAGAGGGGGGCGGAATGAGCAGTTCTTC.

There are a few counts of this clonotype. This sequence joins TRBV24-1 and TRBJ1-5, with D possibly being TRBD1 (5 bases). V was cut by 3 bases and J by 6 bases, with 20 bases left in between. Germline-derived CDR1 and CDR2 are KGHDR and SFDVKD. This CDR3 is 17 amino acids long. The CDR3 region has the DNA TGTGCCACCAGTGATCGACCCGGGCAGGGAATAGGTCAGCCCCAGCATTTT. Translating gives CATSDRPGQGIGQPQHF.

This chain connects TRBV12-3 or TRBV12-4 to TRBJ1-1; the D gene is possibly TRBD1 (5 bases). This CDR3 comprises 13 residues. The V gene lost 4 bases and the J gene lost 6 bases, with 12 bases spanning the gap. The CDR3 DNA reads TGTGCCAGCAGTTACGGGGACCTTTCTGAAGCTTTCTTT. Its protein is CASSYGDLSEAFF.

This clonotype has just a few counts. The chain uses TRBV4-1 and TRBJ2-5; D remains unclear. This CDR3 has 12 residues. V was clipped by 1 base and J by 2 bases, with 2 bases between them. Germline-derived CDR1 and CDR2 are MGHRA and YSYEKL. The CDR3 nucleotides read TGCGCCAGCAGCCAAGCACAAGAGACCCAGTACTTC. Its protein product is CASSQAQETQYF.

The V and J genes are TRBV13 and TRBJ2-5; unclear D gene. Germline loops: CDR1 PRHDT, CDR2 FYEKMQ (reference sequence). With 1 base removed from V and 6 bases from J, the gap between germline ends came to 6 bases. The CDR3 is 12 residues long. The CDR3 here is CASSLDRKTQYF. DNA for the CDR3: TGTGCCAGCAGCTTAGATCGGAAGACCCAGTACTTC.

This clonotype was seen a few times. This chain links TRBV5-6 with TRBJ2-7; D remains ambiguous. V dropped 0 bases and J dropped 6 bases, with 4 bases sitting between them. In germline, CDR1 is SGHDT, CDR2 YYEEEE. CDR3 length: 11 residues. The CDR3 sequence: CASSLGTEQYF. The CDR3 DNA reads TGTGCCAGCAGCTTGGGGACCGAGCAGTACTTC.

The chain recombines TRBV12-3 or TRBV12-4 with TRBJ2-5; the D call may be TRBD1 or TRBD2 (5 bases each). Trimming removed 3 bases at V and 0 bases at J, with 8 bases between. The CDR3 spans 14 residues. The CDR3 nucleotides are TGTGCCAGCAGTTTGGGACCGTACCAAGAGACCCAGTACTTC. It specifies CASSLGPYQETQYF.

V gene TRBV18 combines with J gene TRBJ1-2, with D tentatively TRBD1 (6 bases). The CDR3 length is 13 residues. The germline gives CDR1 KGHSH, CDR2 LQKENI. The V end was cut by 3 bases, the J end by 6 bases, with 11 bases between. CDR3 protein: CASSPRGGDGYTF. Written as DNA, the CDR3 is TGTGCCAGCTCACCGAGAGGGGGTGATGGCTACACCTTC.

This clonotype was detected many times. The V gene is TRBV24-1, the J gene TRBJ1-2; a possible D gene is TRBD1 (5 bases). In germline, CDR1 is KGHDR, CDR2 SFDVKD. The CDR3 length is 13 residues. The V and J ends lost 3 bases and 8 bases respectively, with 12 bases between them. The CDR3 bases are TGTGCCACCAGTGATCGGTGGGGGGACGGCTACACCTTC. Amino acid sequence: CATSDRWGDGYTF.

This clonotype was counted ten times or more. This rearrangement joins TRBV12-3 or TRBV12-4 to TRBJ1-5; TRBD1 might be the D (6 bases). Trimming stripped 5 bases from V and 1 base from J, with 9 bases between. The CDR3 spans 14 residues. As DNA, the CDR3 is TGTGCCAGCAGTCAACAGGGCAGCAATCAGCCCCAGCATTTT. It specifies CASSQQGSNQPQHF.

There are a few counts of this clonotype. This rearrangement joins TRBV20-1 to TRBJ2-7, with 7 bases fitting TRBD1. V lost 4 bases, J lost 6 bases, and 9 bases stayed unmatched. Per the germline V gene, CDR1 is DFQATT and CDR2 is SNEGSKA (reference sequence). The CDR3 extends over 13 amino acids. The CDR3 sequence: CSATPTGDSEQYF. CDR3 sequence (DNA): TGCAGTGCTACACCTACAGGGGATAGCGAGCAGTACTTC.

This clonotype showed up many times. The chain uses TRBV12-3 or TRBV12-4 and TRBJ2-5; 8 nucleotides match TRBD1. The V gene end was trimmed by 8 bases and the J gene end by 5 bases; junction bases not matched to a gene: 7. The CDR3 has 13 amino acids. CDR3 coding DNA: TGTGCCAGCGGAGACAGGGGCGTCGAGACCCAGTACTTC. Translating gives CASGDRGVETQYF.

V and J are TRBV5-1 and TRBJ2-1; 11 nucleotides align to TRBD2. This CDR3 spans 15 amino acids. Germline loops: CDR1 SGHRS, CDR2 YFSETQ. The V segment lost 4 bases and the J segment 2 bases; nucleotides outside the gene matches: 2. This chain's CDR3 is CASSAGLAAYNEQFF. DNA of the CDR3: TGCGCCAGCAGCGCGGGACTAGCGGCCTACAATGAGCAGTTCTTC.

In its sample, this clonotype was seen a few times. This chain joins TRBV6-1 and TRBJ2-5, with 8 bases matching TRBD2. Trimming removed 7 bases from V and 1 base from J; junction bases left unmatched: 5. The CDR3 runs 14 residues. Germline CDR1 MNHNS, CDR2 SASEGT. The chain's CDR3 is CASNTGGGQETQYF. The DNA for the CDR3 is TGTGCCAGCAATACCGGGGGGGGCCAAGAGACCCAGTACTTC.

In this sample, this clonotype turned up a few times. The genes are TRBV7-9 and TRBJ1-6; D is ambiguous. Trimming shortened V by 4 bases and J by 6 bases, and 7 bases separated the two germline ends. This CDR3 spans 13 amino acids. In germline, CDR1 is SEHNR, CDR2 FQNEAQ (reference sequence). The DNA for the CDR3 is TGTGCCAGCAGCTCCGGGGTTAATTCACCCCTCCACTTT. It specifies CASSSGVNSPLHF.

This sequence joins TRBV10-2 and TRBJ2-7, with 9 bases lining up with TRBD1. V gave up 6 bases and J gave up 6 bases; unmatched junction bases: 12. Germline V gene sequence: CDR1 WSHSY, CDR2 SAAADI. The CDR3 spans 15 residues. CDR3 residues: CASRPRGTGNSEQYF. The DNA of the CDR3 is TGCGCCAGCAGGCCCCGCGGGACAGGGAATAGCGAGCAGTACTTC.

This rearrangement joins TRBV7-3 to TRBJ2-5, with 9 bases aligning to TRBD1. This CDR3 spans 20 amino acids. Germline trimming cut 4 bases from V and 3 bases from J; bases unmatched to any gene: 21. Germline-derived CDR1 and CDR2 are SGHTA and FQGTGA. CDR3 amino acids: CASSSTPGISGTGPKETQYF. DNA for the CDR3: TGTGCCAGCAGCTCCACTCCGGGGATTTCCGGGACAGGGCCAAAAGAGACCCAGTACTTC.

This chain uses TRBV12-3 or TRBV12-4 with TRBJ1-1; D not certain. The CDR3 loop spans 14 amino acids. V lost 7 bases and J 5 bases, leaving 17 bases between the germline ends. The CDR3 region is CASTRGGMGTEAFF. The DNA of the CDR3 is TGTGCCAGCACCCGGGGAGGGATGGGGACTGAAGCTTTCTTT.

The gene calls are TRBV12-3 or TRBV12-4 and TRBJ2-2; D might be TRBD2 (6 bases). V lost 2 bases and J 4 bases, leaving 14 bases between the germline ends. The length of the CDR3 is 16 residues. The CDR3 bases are TGTGCCAGCAGTTTAAGGCAGGGACTGAGCACCGGGGAGCTGTTTTTT. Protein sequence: CASSLRQGLSTGELFF.

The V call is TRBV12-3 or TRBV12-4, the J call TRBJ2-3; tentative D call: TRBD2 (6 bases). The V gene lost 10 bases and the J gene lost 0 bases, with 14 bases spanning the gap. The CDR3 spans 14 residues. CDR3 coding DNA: TGTGCCATCACCGGGACTTCAAGCACAGATACGCAGTATTTT. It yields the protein CAITGTSSTDTQYF.

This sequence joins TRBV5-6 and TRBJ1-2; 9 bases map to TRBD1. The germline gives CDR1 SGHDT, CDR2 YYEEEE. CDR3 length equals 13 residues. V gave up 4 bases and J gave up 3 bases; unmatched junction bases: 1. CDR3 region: CASSRTGDYGYTF. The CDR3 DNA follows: TGTGCCAGCAGCCGGACAGGGGACTATGGCTACACCTTC.

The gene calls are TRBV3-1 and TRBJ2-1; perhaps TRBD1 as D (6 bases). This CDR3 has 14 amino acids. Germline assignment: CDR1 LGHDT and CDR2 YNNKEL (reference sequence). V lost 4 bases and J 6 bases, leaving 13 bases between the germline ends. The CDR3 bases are TGTGCCAGCAGCCGACTGCAAGGGGGCAATGAGCAGTTCTTC. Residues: CASSRLQGGNEQFF.